This passage covers 17 T cell receptor beta chains from one sample sequenced in a study of T cell repertoires in cytomegalovirus infection. MiXCR was run by TCRdb on the reads, yielding one entry per CDR3 protein. The sample lists about a million distinct CDR3 sequences; roughly 30% were seen once. These receptors have no identified antigens. Sequencing used cultured CD8+ T cells from PBMCs, obtained from culture after CMV antigen stimulation. The receptors were sampled from a human donor in good health (CMV status not recorded). Some clones in this sample may be carry-over from other donors' samples.

This clonotype was counted a few times. The rearrangement uses TRBV11-2 and TRBJ2-7; TRBD1 aligns across 9 bases. Germline V gene data show CDR1 as SGHAT and CDR2 as FQNNGV. V shed 2 bases, J shed 9 bases, and the junction held 14 bases outside the gene matches. The CDR3 has 16 amino acids. The CDR3 bases are TGTGCCAGCAGCTTATGGCGAAACGGGACAGGGTACTGGCAGTACGTC. It translates to CASSLWRNGTGYWQYV.

The J gene is TRBJ2-1, the V gene TRBV7-6; D not certain. V shed 5 bases and J shed 8 bases, with 10 bases lying between them. The germline V gene encodes CDR1 SGHVS and CDR2 FNYEAQ. This CDR3 has 12 residues. The DNA for the CDR3 is TGTGCCAGCAGCGGTAGTGCCGATGAGCAGTTCTTC. This encodes CASSGSADEQFF.

This chain links TRBV27 with TRBJ2-3; a possible D gene is TRBD1 (6 bases). Germline V gene data show CDR1 as MNHEY and CDR2 as SMNVEV (reference sequence). This CDR3 contains 17 residues. The germline V and J ends were trimmed by 3 bases and 0 bases, with 16 bases remaining between them. This CDR3 is CASSFLLPGHSTDTQYF. The CDR3 nucleotides are TGTGCCAGCAGTTTCCTCCTTCCGGGACACAGCACAGATACGCAGTATTTT.

The chain carries TRBV7-6 and TRBJ2-7; tentative D call: TRBD1 (6 bases). Germline CDR1 is SGHVS and CDR2 is FNYEAQ. Trimming cost V 3 bases and J 1 base, with 10 bases left between them. This CDR3 has 14 amino acids. The CDR3 here is CASSLTGKSYEQYF. The CDR3 coding sequence is TGTGCCAGCAGCTTGACAGGAAAATCCTACGAGCAGTACTTC.

V gene TRBV4-1 combines with J gene TRBJ2-2; no firm D call. This CDR3 has 15 amino acids. Trimming pared 1 base from V and 4 bases from J, leaving 10 bases between. Germline loops: CDR1 MGHRA, CDR2 YSYEKL. The CDR3 DNA reads as TGCGCCAGCAGCCAAGTAACAACCCCCACCGGGGAGCTGTTTTTT. As protein: CASSQVTTPTGELFF.

This clonotype appeared once. The V and J genes are TRBV27 and TRBJ2-7; D may be TRBD2 (6 bases). CDR1 and CDR2 (germline): MNHEY, SMNVEV (reference sequence). Trimming left V 2 bases short and J 2 bases short, with 13 bases between. There are 15 residues in the CDR3. The CDR3 DNA sequence: TGTGCCAGCAGTTTACTCTACCGGGGGACCTACGAGCAGTACTTC. Its protein product is CASSLLYRGTYEQYF.

The rearrangement uses TRBV27 and TRBJ2-2; the D gene is possibly TRBD2 (5 bases). This CDR3 has 16 residues. With 3 bases removed from V and 5 bases from J, the gap between germline ends came to 16 bases. In germline, CDR1 is MNHEY, CDR2 SMNVEV (reference sequence). CDR3 sequence (DNA): TGTGCCAGCAGTTTTGGTATCCCAAGCGGAACCGGGGAGCTGTTTTTT. This codes for CASSFGIPSGTGELFF.

This clonotype came up a few times. The chain couples TRBV27 to TRBJ2-1, with 9 bases fitting TRBD1. The CDR3 is made up of 16 amino acids. Germline trimming cut 4 bases from V and 8 bases from J; bases unmatched to any gene: 12. Germline V gives CDR1 MNHEY, CDR2 SMNVEV (reference sequence). The CDR3 DNA sequence: TGTGCCAGCAGTTCCCCTATGGGACAGGGTGGAGATGAGCAGTTCTTC. Amino acid sequence: CASSSPMGQGGDEQFF.

V is TRBV19 and J is TRBJ1-5; TRBD1 aligns across 9 bases. This CDR3 has 14 amino acids. Trimming at V came to 9 bases and at J to 3 bases, leaving 6 bases not matched to a gene. Germline lookup yields CDR1 LNHDA and CDR2 SQIVND (reference sequence). The CDR3 region is CASRRTGVNQPQHF. In nucleotides, the CDR3 is TGTGCCAGCCGACGGACAGGGGTCAATCAGCCCCAGCATTTT.

This clonotype came up many times. This chain's CDR3 is CASSPRGRNEQFF. The CDR3 DNA reads as TGTGCCAGCAGTCCTCGGGGGAGGAATGAGCAGTTCTTC. This chain connects TRBV7-9 to TRBJ2-1, with TRBD2 as a possible D gene (6 bases). The CDR3 length is 13 residues. The germline gives CDR1 SEHNR, CDR2 FQNEAQ (reference sequence). The V end lost 6 bases, the J end lost 7 bases, and 13 bases lay between the germline ends.

V usage is TRBV2 and J usage is TRBJ2-1, with D possibly called TRBD1 or TRBD2 (5 bases each). V was clipped by 6 bases and J by 0 bases, with 21 bases between them. The CDR3 has 18 residues. Looked up from germline, CDR1 is SNHLY and CDR2 is FYNNEI. CDR3 amino acids: CASRGDPSASSSYNEQFF. The CDR3 coding sequence is TGTGCCAGCAGGGGGGACCCATCAGCGTCAAGCTCCTACAATGAGCAGTTCTTC.

The J gene is TRBJ2-1, the V gene TRBV4-2, with TRBD2 matching 8 bases. Germline V gene data show CDR1 as LGHNA and CDR2 as YNFKEQ. This CDR3 comprises 16 residues. V shed 0 bases, J shed 3 bases, and the junction held 4 bases outside the gene matches. The chain's CDR3 is CASSQDSTSGYNEQFF. CDR3 DNA sequence: TGTGCCAGCAGCCAAGACTCTACTAGCGGCTACAATGAGCAGTTCTTC.

There are a few counts of this clonotype. The CDR3 spells CASKTAWSGEAEEPQHF. The CDR3, as DNA: TGTGCCAGCAAGACAGCGTGGAGTGGGGAGGCGGAGGAGCCCCAGCATTTT. The chain has TRBV27 and TRBJ1-5; maybe TRBD1 (5 bases). The germline V and J ends were trimmed by 7 bases and 8 bases, with 27 bases remaining between them. The CDR3 runs to 17 residues. Germline V gene sequence: CDR1 MNHEY, CDR2 SMNVEV (reference sequence).

Only a few counts were recorded for this clonotype. V is TRBV20-1 and J is TRBJ1-3, with 7 nucleotides matching TRBD1. There are 17 residues in the CDR3. Germline CDR1 DFQATT, CDR2 SNEGSKA (reference sequence). The V gene end was trimmed by 0 bases and the J gene end by 3 bases; junction bases not matched to a gene: 11. Here the CDR3 reads CSARDEEGASFGNTIYF. CDR3 nucleotides: TGCAGTGCTAGAGATGAAGAGGGGGCCTCCTTTGGAAACACCATATATTTT.

The chain links TRBV29-1 to TRBJ1-2, with D possibly TRBD1 on 6 matching bases. V dropped 2 bases and J dropped 8 bases, with 9 bases sitting between them. Germline loops: CDR1 SQVTM, CDR2 ANQGSEA. The CDR3 covers 11 residues. The CDR3 DNA reads as TGCAGCGTTGAAACGGGGGGCGGCTACACCTTC. The encoded protein is CSVETGGGYTF. Drawing the rest from reference TRBV29-1 and TRBJ1-2, the complete variable domain is SAVISQKPSRDICQRGTSLTIQCQVDSQVTMMFWYRQQPGQSLTLIATANQGSEATYESGFVIDKFPISRPNLTFSTLTVSNMSPEDSSIYLCSVETGGGYTFGSGTRLTVV.

This clonotype was observed a few times. This sequence joins TRBV7-4 and TRBJ2-1; no clear D. V was trimmed by 1 base and J by 6 bases, leaving 10 bases between them. The germline V gene encodes CDR1 SGHVT and CDR2 SQSDAQ. The CDR3 runs to 14 residues. This CDR3 is CASSLVSSLNEQFF. CDR3 coding DNA: TGTGCCAGCAGCTTAGTGTCATCCCTCAATGAGCAGTTCTTC. The entire variable domain, with the rest obtained from reference TRBV7-4 and TRBJ2-1, is as follows: GAGVSQSPRYKVAKRGRDVALRCDSISGHVTLYWYRQTLGQGSEVLTYSQSDAQRDKSGRPSGRFSAERPERSVSTLKIQRTEQGDSAVYLCASSLVSSLNEQFFGPGTRLTVL.

There are a few counts of this clonotype. The chain is built from TRBV19 and TRBJ1-5, with 10 bases identical to TRBD1. Germline V CDR1 and CDR2: LNHDA, SQIVND (reference sequence). This CDR3 contains 13 residues. Trimming removed 6 bases from V and 7 bases from J; junction bases left unmatched: 3. The CDR3 sequence: CASSGTGEQPQHF. The CDR3 DNA is TGTGCCAGTAGCGGGACAGGGGAGCAGCCCCAGCATTTT.